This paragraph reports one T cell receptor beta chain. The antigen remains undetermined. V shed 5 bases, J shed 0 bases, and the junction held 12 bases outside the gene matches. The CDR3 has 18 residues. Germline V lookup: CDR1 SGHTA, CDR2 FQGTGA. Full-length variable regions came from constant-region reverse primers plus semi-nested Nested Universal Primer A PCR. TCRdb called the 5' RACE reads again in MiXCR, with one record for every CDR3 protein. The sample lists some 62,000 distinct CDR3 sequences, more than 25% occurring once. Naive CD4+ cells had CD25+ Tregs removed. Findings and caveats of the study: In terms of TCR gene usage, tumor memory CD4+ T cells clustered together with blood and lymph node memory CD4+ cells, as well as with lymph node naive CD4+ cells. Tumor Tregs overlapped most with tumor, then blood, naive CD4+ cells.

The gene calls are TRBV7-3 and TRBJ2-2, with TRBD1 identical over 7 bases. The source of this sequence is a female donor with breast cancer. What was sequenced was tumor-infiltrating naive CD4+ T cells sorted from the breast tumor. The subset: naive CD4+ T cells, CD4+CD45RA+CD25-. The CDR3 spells CASSPLTGTVANTGELFF. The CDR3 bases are TGTGCCAGCAGCCCCCTGACAGGGACCGTCGCGAACACCGGGGAGCTGTTTTTT.